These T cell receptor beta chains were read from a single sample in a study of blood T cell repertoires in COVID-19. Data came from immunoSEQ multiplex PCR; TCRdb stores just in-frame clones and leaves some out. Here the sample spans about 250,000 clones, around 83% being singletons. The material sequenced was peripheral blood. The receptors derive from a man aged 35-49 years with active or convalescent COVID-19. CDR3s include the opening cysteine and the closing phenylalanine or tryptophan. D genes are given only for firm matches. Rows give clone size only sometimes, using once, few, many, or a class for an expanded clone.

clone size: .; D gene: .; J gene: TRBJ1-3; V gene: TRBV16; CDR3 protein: CASSQAHNSGNTIYF; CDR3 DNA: TGTGCCAGCAGCCAAGCCCACAACTCTGGAAACACCATATATTTT
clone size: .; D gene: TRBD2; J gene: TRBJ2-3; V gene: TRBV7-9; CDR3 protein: CASSLTSGGTDTQYF; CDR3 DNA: TGTGCCAGCAGCTTAACTAGCGGGGGCACAGATACGCAGTATTTT
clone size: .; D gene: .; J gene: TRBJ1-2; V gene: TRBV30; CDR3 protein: CAWSDMGRYGYTF; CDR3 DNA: TGTGCCTGGAGTGACATGGGGCGGTATGGCTACACCTTC
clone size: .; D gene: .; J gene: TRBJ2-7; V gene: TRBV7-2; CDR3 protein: CASSLGLASLYEQYF; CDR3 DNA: TGTGCCAGCAGCTTAGGGTTAGCTTCCCTCTACGAGCAGTACTTC
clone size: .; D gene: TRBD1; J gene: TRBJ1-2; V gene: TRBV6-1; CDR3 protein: CASSDLHRGDYGYTF; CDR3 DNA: TGTGCCAGCAGTGACCTCCACAGGGGTGACTATGGCTACACCTTC
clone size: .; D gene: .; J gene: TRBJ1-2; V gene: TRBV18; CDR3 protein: CASSPSGDISYGYTF; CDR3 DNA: TGTGCCAGCTCACCTTCCGGGGATATCAGCTATGGCTACACCTTC
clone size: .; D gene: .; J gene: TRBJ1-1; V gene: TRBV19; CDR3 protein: CASSIDLIQGSTEAFF; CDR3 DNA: TGTGCCAGTAGTATAGATCTGATACAGGGATCCACTGAAGCTTTCTTT
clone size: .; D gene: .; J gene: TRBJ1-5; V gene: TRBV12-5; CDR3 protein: CASGLPDQPQHF; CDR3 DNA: TGTGCTAGTGGTTTGCCCGATCAGCCCCAGCATTTT
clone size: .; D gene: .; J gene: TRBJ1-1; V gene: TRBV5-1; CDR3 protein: CASSQSGEVEAFF; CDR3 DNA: TGCGCCAGCAGCCAGTCAGGGGAAGTTGAAGCTTTCTTT
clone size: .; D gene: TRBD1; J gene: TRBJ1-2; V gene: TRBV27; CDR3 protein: CASSPPGQGTVFPRGYTF; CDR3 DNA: TGTGCCAGCAGTCCGCCGGGACAGGGGACGGTCTTTCCCCGGGGCTACACCTTC
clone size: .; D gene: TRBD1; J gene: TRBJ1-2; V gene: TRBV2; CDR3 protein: CASIGQGAYYGYTF; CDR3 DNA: TGTGCCAGCATCGGACAGGGGGCGTACTATGGCTACACCTTC
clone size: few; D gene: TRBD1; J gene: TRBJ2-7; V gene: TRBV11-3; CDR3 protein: CASSLDLGAGGHEQYF; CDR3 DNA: TGTGCCAGCAGCTTAGATCTTGGGGCAGGGGGCCACGAGCAGTACTTC
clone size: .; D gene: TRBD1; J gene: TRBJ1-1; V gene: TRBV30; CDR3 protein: CAWAGQGITEAFF; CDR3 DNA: TGTGCCTGGGCCGGACAGGGAATCACTGAAGCTTTCTTT
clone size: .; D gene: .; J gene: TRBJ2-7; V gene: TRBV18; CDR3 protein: CASSPNGDLYEQYF; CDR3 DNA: TGTGCCAGCTCACCAAACGGGGATCTCTACGAGCAGTACTTC
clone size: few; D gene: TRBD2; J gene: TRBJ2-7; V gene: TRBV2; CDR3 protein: CASRLAGAEQYF; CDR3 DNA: TGTGCCAGCAGACTAGCGGGAGCCGAGCAGTACTTC
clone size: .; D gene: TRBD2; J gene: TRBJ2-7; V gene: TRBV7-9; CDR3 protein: CASSPGGSGVTYEQYF; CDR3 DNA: TGTGCCAGCAGCCCGGGGGGTAGCGGGGTAACCTACGAGCAGTACTTC
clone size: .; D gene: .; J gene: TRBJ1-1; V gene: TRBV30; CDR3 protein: CAWSDGTYTEAFF; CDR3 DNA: TGTGCCTGGAGTGATGGGACTTACACTGAAGCTTTCTTT
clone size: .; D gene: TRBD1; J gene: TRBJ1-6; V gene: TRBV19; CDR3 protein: CASSIPTAFRDRVTSPLHF; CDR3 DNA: TGTGCCAGTAGTATTCCAACAGCCTTCCGGGACAGGGTCACTTCACCCCTCCACTTT
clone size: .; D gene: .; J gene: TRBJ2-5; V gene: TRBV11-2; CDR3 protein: CASSLTEETQYF; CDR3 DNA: TGTGCCAGCAGCTTGACAGAAGAGACCCAGTACTTC
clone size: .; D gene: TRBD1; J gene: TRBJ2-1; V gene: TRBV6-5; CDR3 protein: CASSAGTGSFNEQFF; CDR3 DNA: TGTGCCAGCAGCGCCGGGACAGGGTCCTTCAATGAGCAGTTCTTC
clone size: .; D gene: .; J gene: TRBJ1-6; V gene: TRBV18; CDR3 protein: CASSKSGGPRSNSPLHF; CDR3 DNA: TGTGCCAGCTCAAAATCGGGGGGTCCGAGGAGTAATTCACCCCTCCACTTT
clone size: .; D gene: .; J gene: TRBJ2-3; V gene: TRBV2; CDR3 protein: CASSVFKSGIDTQYF; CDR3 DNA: TGTGCCAGCAGTGTATTCAAGTCGGGTATAGATACGCAGTATTTT
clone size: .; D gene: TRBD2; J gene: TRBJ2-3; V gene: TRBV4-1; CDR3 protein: CASSQVASGSSSTDTQYF; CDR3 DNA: TGCGCCAGCAGCCAAGTGGCTAGCGGAAGTTCTAGCACAGATACGCAGTATTTT
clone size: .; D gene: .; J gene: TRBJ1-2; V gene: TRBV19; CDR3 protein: CASSSSQGPVYGYTF; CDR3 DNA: TGTGCCAGTAGTTCCTCACAGGGCCCGGTCTATGGCTACACCTTC
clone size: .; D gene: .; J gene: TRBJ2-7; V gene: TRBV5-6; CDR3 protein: CASSLVGSPENEQYF; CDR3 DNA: TGTGCCAGCAGCTTGGTAGGTAGTCCGGAGAACGAGCAGTACTTC
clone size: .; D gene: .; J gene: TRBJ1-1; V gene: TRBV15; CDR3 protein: CATSRGNTGTNTEAFF; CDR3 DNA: TGTGCCACCAGCAGAGGGAATACAGGTACGAACACTGAAGCTTTCTTT
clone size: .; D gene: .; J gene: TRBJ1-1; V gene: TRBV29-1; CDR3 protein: CSVEDLQGSTEAFF; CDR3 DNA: TGCAGCGTTGAAGACCTACAGGGTAGCACTGAAGCTTTCTTT
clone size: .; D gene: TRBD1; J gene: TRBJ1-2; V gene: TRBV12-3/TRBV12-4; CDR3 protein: CASSWDRPGYTF; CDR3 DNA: TGTGCCAGCAGTTGGGACAGACCTGGCTACACCTTC
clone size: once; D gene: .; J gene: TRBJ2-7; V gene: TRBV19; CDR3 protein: CASKKGYEQYF; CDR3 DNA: TGTGCCAGTAAGAAGGGGTACGAGCAGTACTTC
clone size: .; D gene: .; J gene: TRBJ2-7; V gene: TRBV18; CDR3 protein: CASSPGGLTSYEQYF; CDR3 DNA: TGTGCCAGCTCACCAGGAGGGCTGACCTCCTACGAGCAGTACTTC